Below, 17 T cell receptor beta chains from the same sample are listed, as sequenced in a study of technical replicates of blood from a handful of donors. Clones were read by immunoSEQ multiplex PCR, and TCRdb kept only the in-frame ones, dropping some. The sample lists around 79,000 clones, roughly 90% seen once, with less than 0.3% in the top ten. Sequencing was carried out using T cells isolated from PBMCs. These receptors were obtained from a human donor in good health.

The chain uses TRBV28 and TRBJ2-7; 9 bases are a match to TRBD2. The CDR3 has 17 residues. CDR1 and CDR2 (germline): MDHEN, SYDVKM. J was trimmed by 4 bases and V by 5 bases; bases with no gene match: 15. In DNA form, the CDR3 reads TGTGCCAGCAGTCTAAAGCTCCTAGCGGGAATTCGGTACGAGCAGTACTTC. Residues: CASSLKLLAGIRYEQYF. Combining the CDR3 with reference TRBV28 and TRBJ2-7 gives the whole variable domain DVKVTQSSRYLVKRTGEKVFLECVQDMDHENMFWYRQDPGLGLRLIYFSYDVKMKEKGDIPEGYSVSREKKERFSLILESASTNQTSMYLCASSLKLLAGIRYEQYFGPGTRLTVT.

This chain links TRBV19 with TRBJ2-2, with TRBD1 matching 8 bases. Germline V gene lookup returns CDR1 LNHDA and CDR2 SQIVND (reference sequence). The ends lost 5 bases at V and 5 bases at J; junction bases unmatched: 10. The CDR3 is 16 amino acids. The CDR3 is CASSSRDRGDTGELFF. The CDR3 coding sequence is TGTGCCAGTAGTTCACGAGACAGGGGCGATACCGGGGAGCTGTTTTTT.

The genes are TRBV27 and TRBJ2-7, with D unclear. The CDR3 loop spans 14 amino acids. V shed 6 bases and J shed 0 bases, with 12 bases lying between them. The V gene's germline CDR1 is MNHEY and CDR2 SMNVEV (reference sequence). This CDR3 is CASRLVWSSYEQYF. The CDR3 bases are TGTGCCAGCAGATTGGTGTGGAGCTCCTACGAGCAGTACTTC.

The rearrangement uses TRBV6-4 and TRBJ2-3, with 12 bases fitting TRBD2. This CDR3 is 15 amino acids long. V lost 6 bases, J lost 6 bases, and 7 bases stayed unmatched. Germline CDR1 reads MRHNA; CDR2 reads SNTAGT. The CDR3 spells CASSQTSGGADTQYF. In nucleotides, the CDR3 is TGTGCCAGCAGCCAGACTAGCGGGGGAGCCGATACGCAGTATTTT.

This chain links TRBV11-2 with TRBJ1-5; no clear D gene. Deletions cut 1 base from V and 1 base from J, with 11 bases between. Germline V gene sequence: CDR1 SGHAT, CDR2 FQNNGV. This CDR3 comprises 16 residues. The CDR3 spells CASSLGVGVSNQPQHF. CDR3 nucleotides: TGTGCCAGCAGCTTAGGGGTCGGGGTGAGCAATCAGCCCCAGCATTTT. Filled out from reference TRBV11-2 and TRBJ1-5, the complete variable domain reads EAGVAQSPRYKIIEKRQSVAFWCNPISGHATLYWYQQILGQGPKLLIQFQNNGVVDDSQLPKDRFSAERLKGVDSTLKIQPAKLEDSAVYLCASSLGVGVSNQPQHFGDGTRLSIL.

The rearrangement links TRBV28 to TRBJ2-1, with a possible D match to TRBD1 (6 bases). Trimming removed 6 bases at V and 15 bases at J, with 18 bases between. CDR3 size: 12 residues. Germline-derived CDR1 and CDR2 are MDHEN and SYDVKM. The CDR3, as DNA: TGTGCCAGCAGCTCAGGGGTTCCCGATCGGTTCTTC. Amino acid sequence: CASSSGVPDRFF. Together with reference TRBV28 and TRBJ2-1, the CDR3 gives the full variable domain: DVKVTQSSRYLVKRTGEKVFLECVQDMDHENMFWYRQDPGLGLRLIYFSYDVKMKEKGDIPEGYSVSREKKERFSLILESASTNQTSMYLCASSSGVPDRFFGPGTRLTVL.

V is TRBV11-2 and J is TRBJ1-2, with D possibly being TRBD1 (6 bases). V was clipped by 5 bases and J by 4 bases, with 23 bases between them. Germline V gene sequence: CDR1 SGHAT, CDR2 FQNNGV. The CDR3 has 17 residues. In nucleotides, the CDR3 is TGTGCCAGCAGCATTAGACAGGCGGACCGCAAATTCTATGGCTACACCTTC. Its translation: CASSIRQADRKFYGYTF.

The chain is built from TRBV7-9 and TRBJ2-7; 8 nucleotides match TRBD2. Looked up from germline, CDR1 is SEHNR and CDR2 is FQNEAQ (reference sequence). After removal of 5 bases from V and 2 bases from J, the junction contained 2 bases not matched to a gene. CDR3 size: 13 residues. Written as DNA, the CDR3 is TGTGCCAGCAGCCCGGGAGGGGCCTACGAGCAGTACTTC. Amino acid sequence: CASSPGGAYEQYF.

This clone appeared a few times. The chain employs TRBV21-1 and TRBJ2-7; the table names TRBD2, a call not compared with the DNA. TRBV21-1 is a documented pseudogene. The length of the CDR3 is 16 residues. This chain's CDR3 is CASSKVVVSSAYEQYF. Written as DNA, the CDR3 is TGTGCCAGCAGCAAAGTGGTAGTTTCATCTGCCTACGAGCAGTACTTC.

The V and J genes are TRBV6-5 and TRBJ2-3, with a possible D match to TRBD2 (7 bases). CDR1 MNHEY and CDR2 SVGAGI come from the germline V gene. V was shortened by 4 bases and J by 3 bases, with 14 bases between the two germline ends. The CDR3 is 15 residues long. Here the CDR3 reads CASSSTGGSTDTQYF. For the CDR3, the DNA is TGTGCCAGCAGTTCGACGGGGGGCTCAACAGATACGCAGTATTTT.

This chain joins TRBV11-2 and TRBJ2-7, with D possibly matching TRBD1 (6 bases). The CDR3 is 12 amino acids. The germline gives CDR1 SGHAT, CDR2 FQNNGV. V lost 3 bases and J lost 5, with 8 bases in between. The CDR3 region has the DNA TGTGCCAGCAGCTTCCAGGGGAACGAGCAGTACTTC. Translation: CASSFQGNEQYF.

This clone was picked up one time. This chain connects TRBV5-8 to TRBJ1-5, with no clear D. V dropped 3 bases and J dropped 6 bases, with 13 bases sitting between them. Germline values: CDR1 SGHTS, CDR2 YDEGEE. The CDR3 covers 14 residues. CDR3 DNA sequence: TGTGCCAGCAGCTCAGCGGTCTGGAGTCAGCCCCAGCATTTT. Residues: CASSSAVWSQPQHF.

V is TRBV5-1 and J is TRBJ1-6; a possible D gene is TRBD1 (5 bases). The CDR3 has 15 amino acids. V dropped 1 base and J dropped 3 bases, with 8 bases sitting between them. The germline gives CDR1 SGHRS, CDR2 YFSETQ. The CDR3 sequence: CASSLPRDYNSPLHF. CDR3 DNA sequence: TGCGCCAGCAGCTTGCCCAGGGACTATAATTCACCCCTCCACTTT.

The CDR3 region is CASSLEDRGFYEQYF. Here the CDR3 DNA reads TGTGCCAGCAGTCTTGAGGACAGGGGCTTCTACGAGCAGTACTTC. This chain connects TRBV28 to TRBJ2-7; 9 nucleotides agree with TRBD1. CDR1 is MDHEN, CDR2 SYDVKM, per germline. V shed 5 bases and J 3 bases; nucleotides not matched to a gene: 8. The CDR3 is 15 residues long.

The rearrangement links TRBV11-2 to TRBJ2-7, with D uncertain. V was shortened by 7 bases and J by 2 bases, with 15 bases between the two germline ends. Germline V gene sequence: CDR1 SGHAT, CDR2 FQNNGV. This CDR3 comprises 14 residues. The CDR3 DNA reads as TGTGCCAGCACCCCAACACGTTTAACCTACGAGCAGTACTTC. This translates into CASTPTRLTYEQYF. The full variable domain, completed using reference TRBV11-2 and TRBJ2-7, is EAGVAQSPRYKIIEKRQSVAFWCNPISGHATLYWYQQILGQGPKLLIQFQNNGVVDDSQLPKDRFSAERLKGVDSTLKIQPAKLEDSAVYLCASTPTRLTYEQYFGPGTRLTVT.

The chain has TRBV7-6 and TRBJ1-1, with D possibly TRBD1 on 6 matching bases. The germline gives CDR1 SGHVS, CDR2 FNYEAQ. CDR3 size: 14 residues. The V gene lost 3 bases and the J gene lost 5 bases, with 13 bases spanning the gap. CDR3 loop: CASSFSRGGTEAFF. In DNA form, the CDR3 reads TGTGCCAGCAGCTTCTCCAGGGGTGGGACTGAAGCTTTCTTT.

V gene TRBV19 combines with J gene TRBJ2-7; TRBD2 might be the D (5 bases). The CDR3 has 14 amino acids. Germline V gene sequence: CDR1 LNHDA, CDR2 SQIVND (reference sequence). The V end lost 2 bases, the J end lost 3 bases, and 11 bases lay between the germline ends. CDR3 region: CASSINAGDYEQYF. CDR3 DNA: TGTGCCAGTAGTATAAATGCCGGGGACTACGAGCAGTACTTC.